The TCR beta chain described here comes from a study of cytomegalovirus exposure and HLA in healthy donors. Primers for the PCR totalled 60 Vbeta and 13 Jbeta. The protocol was immunoSEQ multiplex PCR, while the TCRdb copy is restricted to in-frame clones and leaves out a portion. The sample carries about 150,000 clones, roughly four fifths recorded once. Study outcomes and limitations: Diagnosis of cytomegalovirus status made by the classifier reportedly showed high specificity and sensitivity.

For this clone: Antigen specificity is unknown.

The germline gives CDR1 MNHEY, CDR2 SVGAGI. There are 13 residues in the CDR3. Deletions cut 2 bases from V and 10 bases from J, with 13 bases between. This sequence joins TRBV6-5 and TRBJ2-3, with D possibly being TRBD2 (6 bases). The sequenced sample was PBMCs. This clonotype was sampled from a man aged 40-49 years in good health and CMV-seronegative. CDR3 in amino acids: CASSYGLRDAQYF. The CDR3 nucleotides read TGTGCCAGCAGTTACGGGCTGCGGGACGCGCAGTATTTT.